This TCR beta chain came from a study of Graves' ophthalmopathy and Graves' hyperthyroidism. Study context: The authors collected peripheral blood at initial diagnosis, before any treatment.

Amplification of the TCR beta CDR3 regions used RNA transcripts (as template). The library came from an HTBI-primed first-round RT-PCR and a second-round multiplex PCR. TCRdb fed the multiplex PCR reads into MiXCR, producing one record per CDR3 protein. The sample contains hundreds of thousands of distinct CDR3 sequences, about 40% of which appear only once. The V gene lost 4 bases and the J gene lost 7 bases, with 13 bases spanning the gap. Germline V gene lookup returns CDR1 SGHVS and CDR2 FNYEAQ. The CDR3 is 14 residues long. Overall study findings and caveats: Blood shared most expanded thyroid clonotypes above 0.001 frequency.

Clinical symptoms, serum thyroxine, TRAb, thyroid ultrasound and orbital computed tomography determined diagnosis. The authors used Ficoll-Paque density gradient centrifugation to separate PBMCs. The input was around 10 ml of fresh peripheral blood. Of note for this clonotype: Its antigen is unknown.

This TCR came from an adult man with Graves' ophthalmopathy. The chain carries TRBV7-6 and TRBJ1-4; D possibly corresponds to TRBD1 (5 bases). Sequences were obtained from peripheral blood. CDR3 nucleotides: TGTGCCAGCAGCTCCCCGGGGCTGGGTGAAAAACTGTTTTTT. It is translated as CASSSPGLGEKLFF.